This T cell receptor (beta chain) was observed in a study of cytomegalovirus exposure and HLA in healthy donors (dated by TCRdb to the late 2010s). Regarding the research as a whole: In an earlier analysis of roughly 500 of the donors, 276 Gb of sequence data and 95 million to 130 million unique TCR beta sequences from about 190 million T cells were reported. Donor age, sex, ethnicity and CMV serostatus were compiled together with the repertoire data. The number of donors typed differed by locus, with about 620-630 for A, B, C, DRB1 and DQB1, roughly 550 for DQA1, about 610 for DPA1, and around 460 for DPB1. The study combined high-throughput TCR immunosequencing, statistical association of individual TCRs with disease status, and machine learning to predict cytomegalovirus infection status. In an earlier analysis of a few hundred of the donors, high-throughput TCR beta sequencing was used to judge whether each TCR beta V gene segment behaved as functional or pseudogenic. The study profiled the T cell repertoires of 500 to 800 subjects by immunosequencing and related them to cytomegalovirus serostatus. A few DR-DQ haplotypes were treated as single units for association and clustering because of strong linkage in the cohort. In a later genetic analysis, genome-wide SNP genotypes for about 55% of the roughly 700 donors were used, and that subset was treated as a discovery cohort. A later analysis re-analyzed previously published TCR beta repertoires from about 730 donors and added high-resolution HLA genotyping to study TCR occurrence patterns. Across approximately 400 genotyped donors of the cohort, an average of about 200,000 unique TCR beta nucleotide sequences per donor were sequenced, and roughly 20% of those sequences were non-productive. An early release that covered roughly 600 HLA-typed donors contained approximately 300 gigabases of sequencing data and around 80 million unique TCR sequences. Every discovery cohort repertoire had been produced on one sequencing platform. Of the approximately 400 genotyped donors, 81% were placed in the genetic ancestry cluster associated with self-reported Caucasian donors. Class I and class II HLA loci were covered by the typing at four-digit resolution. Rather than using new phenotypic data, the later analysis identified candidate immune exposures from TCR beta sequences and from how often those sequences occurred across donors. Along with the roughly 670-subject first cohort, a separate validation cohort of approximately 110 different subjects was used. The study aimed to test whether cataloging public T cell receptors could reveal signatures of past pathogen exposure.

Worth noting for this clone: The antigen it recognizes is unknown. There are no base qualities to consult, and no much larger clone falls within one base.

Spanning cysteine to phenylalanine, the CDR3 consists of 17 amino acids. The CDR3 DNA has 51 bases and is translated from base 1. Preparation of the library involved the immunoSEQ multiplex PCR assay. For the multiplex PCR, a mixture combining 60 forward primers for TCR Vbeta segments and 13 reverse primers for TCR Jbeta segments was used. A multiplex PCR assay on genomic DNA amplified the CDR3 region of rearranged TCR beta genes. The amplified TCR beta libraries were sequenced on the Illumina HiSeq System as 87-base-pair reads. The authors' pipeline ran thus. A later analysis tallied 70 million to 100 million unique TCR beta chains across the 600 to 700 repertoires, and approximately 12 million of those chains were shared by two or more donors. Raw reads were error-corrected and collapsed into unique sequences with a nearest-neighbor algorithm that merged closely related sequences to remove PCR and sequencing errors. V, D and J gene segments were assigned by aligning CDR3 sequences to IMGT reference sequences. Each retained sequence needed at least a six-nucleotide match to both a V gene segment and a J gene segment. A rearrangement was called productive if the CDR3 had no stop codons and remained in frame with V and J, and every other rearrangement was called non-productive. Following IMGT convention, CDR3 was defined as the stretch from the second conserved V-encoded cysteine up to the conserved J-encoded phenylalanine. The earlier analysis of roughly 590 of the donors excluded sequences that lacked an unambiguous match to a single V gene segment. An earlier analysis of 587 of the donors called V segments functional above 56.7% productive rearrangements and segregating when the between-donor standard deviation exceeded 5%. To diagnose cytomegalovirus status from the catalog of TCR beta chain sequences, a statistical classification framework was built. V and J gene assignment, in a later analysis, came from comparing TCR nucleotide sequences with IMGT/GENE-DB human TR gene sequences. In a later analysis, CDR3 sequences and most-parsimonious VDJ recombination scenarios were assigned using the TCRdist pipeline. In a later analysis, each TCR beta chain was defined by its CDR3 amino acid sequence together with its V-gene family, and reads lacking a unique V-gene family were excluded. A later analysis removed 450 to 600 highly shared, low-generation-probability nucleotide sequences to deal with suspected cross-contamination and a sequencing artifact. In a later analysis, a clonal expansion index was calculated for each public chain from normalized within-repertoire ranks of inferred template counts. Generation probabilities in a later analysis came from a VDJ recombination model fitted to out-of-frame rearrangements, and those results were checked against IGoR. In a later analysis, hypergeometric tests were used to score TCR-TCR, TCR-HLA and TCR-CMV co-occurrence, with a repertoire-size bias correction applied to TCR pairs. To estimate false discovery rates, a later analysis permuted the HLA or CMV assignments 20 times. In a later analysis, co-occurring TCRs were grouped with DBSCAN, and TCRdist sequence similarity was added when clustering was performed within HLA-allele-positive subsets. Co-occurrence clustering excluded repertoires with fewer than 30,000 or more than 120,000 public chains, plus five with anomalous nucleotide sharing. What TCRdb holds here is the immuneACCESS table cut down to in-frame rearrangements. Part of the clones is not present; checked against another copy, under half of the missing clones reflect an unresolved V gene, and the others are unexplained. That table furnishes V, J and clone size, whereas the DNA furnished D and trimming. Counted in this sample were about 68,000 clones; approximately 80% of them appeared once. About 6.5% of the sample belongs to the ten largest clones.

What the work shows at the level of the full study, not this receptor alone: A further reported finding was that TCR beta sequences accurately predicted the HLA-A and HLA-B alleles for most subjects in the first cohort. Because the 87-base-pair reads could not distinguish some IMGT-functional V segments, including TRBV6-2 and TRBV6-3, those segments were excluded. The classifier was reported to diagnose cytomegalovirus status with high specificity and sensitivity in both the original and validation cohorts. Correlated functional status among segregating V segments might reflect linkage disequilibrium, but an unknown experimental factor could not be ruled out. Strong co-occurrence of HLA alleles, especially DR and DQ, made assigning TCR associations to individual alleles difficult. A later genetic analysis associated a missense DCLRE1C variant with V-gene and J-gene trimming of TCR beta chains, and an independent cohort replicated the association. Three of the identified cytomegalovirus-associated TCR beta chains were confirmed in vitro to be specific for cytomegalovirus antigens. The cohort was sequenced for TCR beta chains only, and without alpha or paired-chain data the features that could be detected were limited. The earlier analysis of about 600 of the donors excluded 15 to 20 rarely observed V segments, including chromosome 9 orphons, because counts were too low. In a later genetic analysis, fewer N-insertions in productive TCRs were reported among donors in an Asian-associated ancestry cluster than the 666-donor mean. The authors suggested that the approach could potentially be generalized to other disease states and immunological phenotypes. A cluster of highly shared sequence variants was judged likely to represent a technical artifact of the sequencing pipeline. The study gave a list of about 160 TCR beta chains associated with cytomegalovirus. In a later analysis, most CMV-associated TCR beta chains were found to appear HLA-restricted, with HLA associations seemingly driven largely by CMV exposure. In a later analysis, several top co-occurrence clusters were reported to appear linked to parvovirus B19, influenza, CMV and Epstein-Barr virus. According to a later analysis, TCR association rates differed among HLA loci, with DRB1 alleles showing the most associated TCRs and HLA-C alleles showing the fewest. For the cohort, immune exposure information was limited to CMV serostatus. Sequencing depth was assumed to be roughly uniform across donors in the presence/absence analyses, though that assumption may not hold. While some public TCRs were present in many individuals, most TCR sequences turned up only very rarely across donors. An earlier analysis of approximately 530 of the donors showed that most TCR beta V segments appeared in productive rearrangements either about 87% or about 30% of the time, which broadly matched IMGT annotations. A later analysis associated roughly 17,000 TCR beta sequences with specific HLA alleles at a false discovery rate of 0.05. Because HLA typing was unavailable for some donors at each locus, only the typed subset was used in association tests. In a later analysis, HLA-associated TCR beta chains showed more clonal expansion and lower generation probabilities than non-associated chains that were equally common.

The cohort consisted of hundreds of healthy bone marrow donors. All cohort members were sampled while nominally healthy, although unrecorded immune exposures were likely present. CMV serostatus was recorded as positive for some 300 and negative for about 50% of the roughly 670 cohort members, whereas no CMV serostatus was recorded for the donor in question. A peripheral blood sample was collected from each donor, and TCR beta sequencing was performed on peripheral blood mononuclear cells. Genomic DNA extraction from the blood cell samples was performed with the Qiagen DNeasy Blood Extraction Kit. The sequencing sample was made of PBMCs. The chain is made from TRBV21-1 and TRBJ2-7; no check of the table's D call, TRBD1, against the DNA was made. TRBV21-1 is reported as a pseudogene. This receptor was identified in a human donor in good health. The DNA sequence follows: TGTGCCAGCAGCAAAGTTGGGGCAGGCCAAGGCGACTACGAGCAGTACTTC. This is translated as CASSKVGAGQGDYEQYF.